This TCR beta chain was sequenced in a study of T cells in localized non-small cell lung cancer. The protocol was immunoSEQ multiplex PCR, while the TCRdb copy is restricted to in-frame clones and leaves out a portion. Among approximately 72,000 clones listed, approximately 84% were seen once. The ends were cut back, 4 bases at V and 16 bases at J, with 14 bases in the middle. Germline lookup yields CDR1 ENHRY and CDR2 SYGVKD. The CDR3 totals 12 residues. Sequencing used peripheral blood, obtained before any cancer treatment. The clonotype originates from a female donor older than 55 with stage I lung adenocarcinoma. The rearrangement uses TRBV10-3 and TRBJ1-6, with a possible D match to TRBD1 (6 bases). The CDR3 DNA follows: TGTGCCATCAGTGTCCCCGGGGGGACACTCCACTTT. Protein: CAISVPGGTLHF.